This T cell receptor (beta chain) was profiled in a study of vaccination effects on CD4 cells after COVID-19. On the study more broadly: Post-vaccine sample collection fell at a median of 72 days after the second dose.

Germline CDR1 is WNHNN and CDR2 is SYGVQD (reference sequence). Trimming pared 5 bases from V and 3 bases from J, leaving 13 bases between. The CDR3 extends over 14 amino acids. In its sample, this clone was seen a few times. The antigen is unknown. Antigen-specific CD4+ T cells were expanded (with viral peptide pools) by the ViraFEST assay ahead of sequencing. Researchers isolated CD4+ T cells once roughly nine days of culture had elapsed. BNT162b2 vaccine or mRNA-1273 vaccine was given to participants in two doses. Vaccinated recipients, who were negative for nucleocapsid antibodies, had no history of SARS-CoV-2 infection. Study-wide points: Convalescent patients were scarce in the study, and it lacked early post-infection timepoints. Clones arising from infection and from vaccination showed marked clonal contraction late after vaccination.

Profiling relied on immunoSEQ multiplex PCR, and the TCRdb table lists in-frame clones only, not all of them. The table shows under 30,000 clones, with under 85% occurring only once. The receptor was derived from a human donor who received a COVID-19 vaccine. V and J are TRBV10-1 and TRBJ1-1, with D tentatively TRBD1 (5 bases). The sample was CD4+ T cells from PBMCs cultured with HCoV-OC43 spike peptides, taken after COVID-19 vaccination. Subset denoted: HCoV-OC43 spike overlapping peptide pool stimulation. CDR3 nucleotide sequence: TGCGCCAGCAGTCTAAAGGAAGGGGACACTGAAGCTTTCTTT. This sequence encodes CASSLKEGDTEAFF.